This section outlines one T cell receptor (beta chain) sequence together with its context. This specimen comes from a study of CD8+ T cells in alopecia areata. About the research overall: A 6-month off-drug phase came after tofacitinib, which had lasted 6 to 18 months.

CDR1 SGHRS and CDR2 YFSETQ come from the germline V gene. The CDR3 length is 14 residues. The V and J ends lost 4 bases and 4 bases, in that order; junction bases with no gene match: 5. Sequencing templates came from extracted RNA that was reverse transcribed into cDNA. The protocol was immunoSEQ multiplex PCR, while the TCRdb copy is restricted to in-frame clones and leaves out a portion. Of some 120,000 clones in the sample, approximately 58% were seen once. Specimens obtained from alopecia areata patients comprised lesional scalp punch biopsies and peripheral blood. The receptor comes from a human donor with alopecia areata. The source was CD4+ T cells sorted from blood, collected at week 0. The V gene is TRBV5-1, the J gene TRBJ2-3; 8 bases agree with TRBD1. The CDR3 spells CASSLRTGSDTQYF. The CDR3 nucleotides read TGCGCCAGCAGCCTCCGGACAGGGTCAGATACGCAGTATTTT. The full variable domain, in which reference TRBV5-1 and TRBJ2-3 provide the parts outside the CDR3, is KAGVTQTPRYLIKTRGQQVTLSCSPISGHRSVSWYQQTPGQGLQFLFEYFSETQRNKGNFPGRFSGRQFSNSRSEMNVSTLELGDSALYLCASSLRTGSDTQYFGPGTRLTVL.